The entry below describes one TCR beta chain. The antigen is not known. Use of 60 Vbeta and 13 Jbeta primers characterized the PCR. The data were produced by immunoSEQ multiplex PCR, yet TCRdb's version contains in-frame clones alone and is incomplete. Its listing shows under 65,000 clones. This sample is drawn from a study of cytomegalovirus exposure and HLA in healthy donors. Whole-study findings and limits: V segments that were indistinguishable, TRBV6-2 and TRBV6-3 among them, were omitted from analysis. What a later analysis showed was that several of the most significant clusters appeared linked to common viral pathogens. Sequence variants that were highly shared formed a cluster that was likely a sequencing artifact.

Germline V gives CDR1 SGHTA, CDR2 FQGNSA. The V and J ends lost 4 bases and 3 bases respectively, with 9 bases between them. The CDR3 length is 13 residues. The source is a woman younger than 35 in good health and CMV-seronegative. V and J are TRBV7-2 and TRBJ1-2; no definite D call. Sequenced: PBMCs. DNA of the CDR3: TGTGCCAGCAGCTCAGCCGCGGACTATGGCTACACCTTC. It codes for CASSSAADYGYTF.